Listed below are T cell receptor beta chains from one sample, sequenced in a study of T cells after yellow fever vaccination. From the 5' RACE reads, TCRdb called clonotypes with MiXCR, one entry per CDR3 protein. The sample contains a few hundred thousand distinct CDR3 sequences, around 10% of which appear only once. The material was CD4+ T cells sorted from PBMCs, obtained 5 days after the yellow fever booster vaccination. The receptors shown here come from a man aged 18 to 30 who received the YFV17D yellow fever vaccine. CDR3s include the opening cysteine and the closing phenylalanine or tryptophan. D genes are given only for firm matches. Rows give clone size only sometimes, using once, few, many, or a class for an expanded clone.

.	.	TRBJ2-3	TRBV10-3	TGTGCCATCAGCCATAGTTTCAGTGGGGTTACGCAGTATTTT	CAISHSFSGVTQYF
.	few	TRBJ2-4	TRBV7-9	TGTGCCAGCAGCCAACCCGGGCTACGGCACATTCAGTACTTC	CASSQPGLRHIQYF
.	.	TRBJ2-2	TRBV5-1	TGCGCCAGCAGCTTGGGAGGGAAGAACACCGGGGAGCTGTTTTTT	CASSLGGKNTGELFF
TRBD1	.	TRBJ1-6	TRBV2	TGTGCCAGCAGAGAAACGGGACAGGGGTCACCCCTCCACTTT	CASRETGQGSPLHF
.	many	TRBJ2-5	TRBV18	TGTGCCAGCTCACCACCGAACAGGGAGGGACAAGAGACCCAGTACTTC	CASSPPNREGQETQYF
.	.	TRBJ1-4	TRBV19	TGTGCCACCCAGAGACAAGGTTTTGAAAAACTGTTTTTT	CATQRQGFEKLFF
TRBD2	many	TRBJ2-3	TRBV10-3	TGTGCCGTAGGACTAGGCGGGCCTACAGATACGCAGTATTTT	CAVGLGGPTDTQYF
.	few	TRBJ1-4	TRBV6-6	TGTGCCAGCAGTTACCCCAGGACAACTAATGAAAAACTGTTTTTT	CASSYPRTTNEKLFF
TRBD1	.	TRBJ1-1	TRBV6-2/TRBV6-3	TGTGCCAGCAGTTGGACAGGTCAGAACACTGAAGCTTTCTTT	CASSWTGQNTEAFF
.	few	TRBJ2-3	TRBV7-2	TGTGCCAGCAGCTTAAGGAGGTTCCCAGATACGCAGTATTTT	CASSLRRFPDTQYF
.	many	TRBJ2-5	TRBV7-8	TGTGCCAGCAGCTTACGACGAGCACAAGAGACCCAGTACTTC	CASSLRRAQETQYF
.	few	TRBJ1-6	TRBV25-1	TGTGCCAGCAGTGAACAAGGTTCACCCCTCCACTTT	CASSEQGSPLHF
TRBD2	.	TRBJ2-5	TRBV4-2	TGTGCCAGCAGCCAAGGGACTAGCGGGGTATCATGGGAGACCCAGTACTTC	CASSQGTSGVSWETQYF
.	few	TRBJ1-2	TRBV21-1	TGTGCCAACAGCGTCTACAGGGGGAACTATGGCTACACCTTC	CANSVYRGNYGYTF
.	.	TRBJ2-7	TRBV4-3	TGCGCCAGCAGCCAAGATGCGCGGCAGGTAACGGTCTACGAGCAGTACTTC	CASSQDARQVTVYEQYF
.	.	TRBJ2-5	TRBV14	TGTGCCAGCAGCCAAGAGGAGGAAGGGTCGGAGACCCAGTACTTC	CASSQEEEGSETQYF
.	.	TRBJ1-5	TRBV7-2	TGTGCCAGCAGCTTAGAACCGAAGATACAGCCCCAGCATTTT	CASSLEPKIQPQHF
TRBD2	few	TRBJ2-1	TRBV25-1	TGTGCCAGCAGTGAGCCCTCCGGTCGGGGGGACAATGAGCAGTTCTTC	CASSEPSGRGDNEQFF
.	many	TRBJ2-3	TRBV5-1	TGCGCCAGCAGCTTGGATTCCCAGGATACGCAGTATTTT	CASSLDSQDTQYF
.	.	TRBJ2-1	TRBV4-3	TGCGCCAGCAGCCCACCACAAAGCTCCTACAATGAGCAGTTCTTC	CASSPPQSSYNEQFF
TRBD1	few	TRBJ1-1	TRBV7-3	TGTGCCAGCAGCTTGAGAGCAGGACAGGGTTTGTCTGAAGCTTTCTTT	CASSLRAGQGLSEAFF
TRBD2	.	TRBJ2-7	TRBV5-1	TGCGCCAGCAGCTTGGAAGGGGACTACTACGAGCAGTACTTC	CASSLEGDYYEQYF
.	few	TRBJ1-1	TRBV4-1	TGCGCCAGCAGCCCGCCGGGGGTTCACACTGAAGCTTTCTTT	CASSPPGVHTEAFF
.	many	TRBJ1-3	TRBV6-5	TGTGCCAGCAGTTATGGTCGATCCTCTGGAAACACCATATATTTT	CASSYGRSSGNTIYF
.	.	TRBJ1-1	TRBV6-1	TGTGCCAGCCTGACAGAGGGGGTGGAAGCTTTCTTT	CASLTEGVEAFF
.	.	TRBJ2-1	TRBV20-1	TGCAGTGCCGCTGACGCCTACAATGAGCAGTTCTTC	CSAADAYNEQFF
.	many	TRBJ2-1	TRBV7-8	TGTGCCAGCAGGTGGGCCCCCTACAATGAGCAGTTCTTC	CASRWAPYNEQFF
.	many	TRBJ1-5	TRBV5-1	TGCGCCAGCAGCTTACGTGGCGAACCCAATCAGCCCCAGCATTTT	CASSLRGEPNQPQHF
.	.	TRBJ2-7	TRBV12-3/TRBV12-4	TGTGCCAGCAGTTTTCGGGGGACGGACAACGAGCAGTACTTC	CASSFRGTDNEQYF
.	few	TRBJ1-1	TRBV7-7	TGTGCTAGCAGCGCGGACGTGAACACTGAAGCTTTCTTT	CASSADVNTEAFF
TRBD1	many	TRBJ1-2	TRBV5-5	TGTGCCAGCAGCTTGGTCCCCCCCGGGACAGCTAACTATGGCTACACCTTC	CASSLVPPGTANYGYTF
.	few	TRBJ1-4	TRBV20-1	TGCAGTGCTATTGAACGGGAATGGGAAAAACTGTTTTTT	CSAIEREWEKLFF
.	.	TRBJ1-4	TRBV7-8	TGTGCCAGCAGCTTAAGGGGGGTGGAAAAACTGTTTTTT	CASSLRGVEKLFF
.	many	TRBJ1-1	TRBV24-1	TGTGCCACCAGGGGTCATGCAGAAGGAGCTGAAGCTTTCTTT	CATRGHAEGAEAFF
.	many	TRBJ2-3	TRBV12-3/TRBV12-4	TGTGCCAGCAGTGAGGGTGGTGGCACAGATACGCAGTATTTT	CASSEGGGTDTQYF
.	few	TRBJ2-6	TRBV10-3	TGTGCCATCTCCCCAGGTTTCGCCTCTGGGGCCAACGTCCTGACTTTC	CAISPGFASGANVLTF
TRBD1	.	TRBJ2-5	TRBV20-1	TGCAGTGCTAGACAAGGACAGGGGGTAGAGACCCAGTACTTC	CSARQGQGVETQYF
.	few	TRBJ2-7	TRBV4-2	TGTGCCAGCAGCTTCCGCCTCGCCTCGCGGGGCCCCTCCTACGAGCAGTACTTC	CASSFRLASRGPSYEQYF
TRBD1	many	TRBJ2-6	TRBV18	TGTGCCAGCTCACCTGACAGGGGTGGGGCCAACGTCCTGACTTTC	CASSPDRGGANVLTF
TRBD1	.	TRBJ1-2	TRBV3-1	TGTGCCAGCAGCCGGACAGGGAAGGATGGCTACACCTTC	CASSRTGKDGYTF
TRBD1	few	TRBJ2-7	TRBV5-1	TGCGCCAGCAGCGTTGCGGGACAGGGCTACGAGCAGTACTTC	CASSVAGQGYEQYF
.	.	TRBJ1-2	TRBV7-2	TGTGCCAGCAGCTTAGCCGGCAGGGTTGCTAACTATGGCTACACCTTC	CASSLAGRVANYGYTF
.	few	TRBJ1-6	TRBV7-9	TGTGCCAGCAGCTTAGGGAGGGGGGATAATTCACCCCTCCACTTT	CASSLGRGDNSPLHF
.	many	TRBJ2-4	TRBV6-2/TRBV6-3	TGTGCCAGCAGTCACGCAGGGGCGGAGAACATTCAGTACTTC	CASSHAGAENIQYF
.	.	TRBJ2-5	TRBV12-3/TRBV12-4	TGTGCCAGCAGTTTCTATCAGGGCTCGGTAGAGACCCAGTACTTC	CASSFYQGSVETQYF
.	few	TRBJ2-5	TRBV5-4	TGTGCCAGCAGTGGTAGGGGGGAGACCCAGTACTTC	CASSGRGETQYF
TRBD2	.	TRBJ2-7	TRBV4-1	TGCGCCAGCAGCCAAGAACCAGGACTAGCGGGGGCCTACGAGCAGTACTTC	CASSQEPGLAGAYEQYF
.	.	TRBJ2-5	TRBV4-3	TGCGCCAGCAGCCAGTCTACGGGGGCAACCAAGAGAGCCCAGTACTTC	CASSQSTGATKRAQYF
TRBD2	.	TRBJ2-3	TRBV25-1	TGTGCCAGCAGTGAACTCGGGGGGGGCACAGATACGCAGTATTTT	CASSELGGGTDTQYF
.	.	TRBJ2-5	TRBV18	TGTGCCAGCTCACCACCCGGGGTTAGCGAGACCCAGTACTTC	CASSPPGVSETQYF